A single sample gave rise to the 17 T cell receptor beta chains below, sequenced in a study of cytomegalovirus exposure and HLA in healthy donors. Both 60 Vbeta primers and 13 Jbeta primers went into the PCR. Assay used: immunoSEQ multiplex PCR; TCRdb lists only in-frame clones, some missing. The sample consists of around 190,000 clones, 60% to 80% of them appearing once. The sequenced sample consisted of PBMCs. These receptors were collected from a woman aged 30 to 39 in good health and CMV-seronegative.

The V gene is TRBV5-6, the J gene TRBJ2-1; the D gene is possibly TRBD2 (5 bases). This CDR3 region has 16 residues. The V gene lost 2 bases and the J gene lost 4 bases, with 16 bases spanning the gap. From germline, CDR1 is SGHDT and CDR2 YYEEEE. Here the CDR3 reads CASSFLREPIYNEQFF. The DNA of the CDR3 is TGTGCCAGCAGCTTTTTGAGGGAACCAATTTACAATGAGCAGTTCTTC.

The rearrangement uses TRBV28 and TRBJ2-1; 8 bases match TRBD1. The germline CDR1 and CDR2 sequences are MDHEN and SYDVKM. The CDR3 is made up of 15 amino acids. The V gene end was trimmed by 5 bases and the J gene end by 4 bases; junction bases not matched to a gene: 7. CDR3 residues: CASSQGQDSYNEQFF. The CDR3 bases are TGTGCCAGCAGTCAGGGACAGGACTCGTACAATGAGCAGTTCTTC.

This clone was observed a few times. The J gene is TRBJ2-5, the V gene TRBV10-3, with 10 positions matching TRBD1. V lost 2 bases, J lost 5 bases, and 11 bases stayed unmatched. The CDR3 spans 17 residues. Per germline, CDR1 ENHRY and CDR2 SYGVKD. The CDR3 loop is CAISEHQGGTGVETQYF. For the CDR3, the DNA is TGTGCCATCAGTGAGCACCAGGGGGGGACAGGGGTTGAGACCCAGTACTTC.

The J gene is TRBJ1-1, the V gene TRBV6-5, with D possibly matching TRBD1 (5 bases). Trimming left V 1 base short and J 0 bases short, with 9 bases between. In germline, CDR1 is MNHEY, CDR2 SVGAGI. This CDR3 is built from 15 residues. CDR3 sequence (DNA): TGTGCCAGCAGTTACTGGGGCAGGGTGAACACTGAAGCTTTCTTT. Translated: CASSYWGRVNTEAFF.

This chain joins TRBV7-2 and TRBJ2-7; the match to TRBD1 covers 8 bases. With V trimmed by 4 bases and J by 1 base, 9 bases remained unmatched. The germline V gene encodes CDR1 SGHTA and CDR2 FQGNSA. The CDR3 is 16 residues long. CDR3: CASSSRTGTLSYEQYF. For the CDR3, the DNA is TGTGCCAGCAGCTCCCGGACAGGGACTCTTTCCTACGAGCAGTACTTC.

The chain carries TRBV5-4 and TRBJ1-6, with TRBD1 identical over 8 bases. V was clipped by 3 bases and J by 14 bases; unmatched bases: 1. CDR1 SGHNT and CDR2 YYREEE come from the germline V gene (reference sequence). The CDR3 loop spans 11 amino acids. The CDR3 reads CASSSTGALHF. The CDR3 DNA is TGTGCCAGCAGCTCGACAGGGGCCCTCCACTTT. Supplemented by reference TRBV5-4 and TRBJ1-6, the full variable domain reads ETGVTQSPTHLIKTRGQQVTLRCSSQSGHNTVSWYQQALGQGPQFIFQYYREEENGRGNFPPRFSGLQFPNYSSELNVNALELDDSALYLCASSSTGALHFGNGTRLTVT.

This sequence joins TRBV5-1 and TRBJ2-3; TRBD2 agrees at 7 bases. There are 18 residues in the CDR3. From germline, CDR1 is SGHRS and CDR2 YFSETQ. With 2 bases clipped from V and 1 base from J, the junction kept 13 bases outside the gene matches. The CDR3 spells CASSFEGGSPGGTDTQYF. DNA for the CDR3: TGCGCCAGCAGCTTCGAGGGCGGGAGTCCCGGGGGCACAGATACGCAGTATTTT.

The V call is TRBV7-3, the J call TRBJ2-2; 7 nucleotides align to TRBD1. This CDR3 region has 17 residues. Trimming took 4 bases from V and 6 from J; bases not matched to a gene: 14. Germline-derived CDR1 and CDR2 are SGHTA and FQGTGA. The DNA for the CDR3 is TGTGCCAGCAGCTATACCCCCGACAGGGCTGGGTCCGGGGAGCTGTTTTTT. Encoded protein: CASSYTPDRAGSGELFF.

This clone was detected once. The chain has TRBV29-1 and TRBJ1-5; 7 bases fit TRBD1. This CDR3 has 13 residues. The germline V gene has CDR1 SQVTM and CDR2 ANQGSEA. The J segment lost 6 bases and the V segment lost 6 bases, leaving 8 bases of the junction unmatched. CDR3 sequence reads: CSVATGVAQPQHF. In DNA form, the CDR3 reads TGCAGCGTGGCCACAGGGGTTGCTCAGCCCCAGCATTTT.

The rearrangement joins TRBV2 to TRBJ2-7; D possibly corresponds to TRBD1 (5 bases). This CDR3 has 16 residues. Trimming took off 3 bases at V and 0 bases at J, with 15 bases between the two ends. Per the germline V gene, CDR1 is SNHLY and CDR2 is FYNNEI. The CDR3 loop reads CASSDVLGPSSYEQYF. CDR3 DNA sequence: TGTGCCAGCAGTGATGTCTTGGGGCCAAGCTCCTACGAGCAGTACTTC.

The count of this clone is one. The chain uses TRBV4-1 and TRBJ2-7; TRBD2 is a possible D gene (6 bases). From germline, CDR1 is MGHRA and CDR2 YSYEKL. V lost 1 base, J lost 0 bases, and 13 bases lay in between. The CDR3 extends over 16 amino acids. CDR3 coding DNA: TGCGCCAGCAGCCAAGTGGGATTAGCGGCCTCCTACGAGCAGTACTTC. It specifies CASSQVGLAASYEQYF.

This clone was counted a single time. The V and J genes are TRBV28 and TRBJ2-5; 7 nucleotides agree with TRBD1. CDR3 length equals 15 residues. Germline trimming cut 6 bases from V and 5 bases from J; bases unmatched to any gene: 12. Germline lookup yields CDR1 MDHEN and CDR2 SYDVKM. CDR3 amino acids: CASRLTGTEGETQYF. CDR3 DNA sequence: TGTGCCAGCAGACTGACCGGGACAGAGGGGGAGACCCAGTACTTC.

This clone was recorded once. This CDR3 is CASSLGNLNTEAFF. CDR3 coding DNA: TGCGCCAGCAGCCTCGGGAATCTGAACACTGAAGCTTTCTTT. The chain joins TRBV5-1 to TRBJ1-1, with D unclear. CDR3 length: 14 residues. Trimming stripped 4 bases from V and 0 bases from J, with 10 bases between. Germline V gives CDR1 SGHRS, CDR2 YFSETQ.

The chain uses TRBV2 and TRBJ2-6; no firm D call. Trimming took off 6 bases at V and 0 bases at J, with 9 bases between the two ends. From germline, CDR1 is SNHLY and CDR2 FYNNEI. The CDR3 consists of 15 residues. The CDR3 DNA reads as TGTGCCAGCAGGAAACATTTCTCTGGGGCCAACGTCCTGACTTTC. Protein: CASRKHFSGANVLTF.

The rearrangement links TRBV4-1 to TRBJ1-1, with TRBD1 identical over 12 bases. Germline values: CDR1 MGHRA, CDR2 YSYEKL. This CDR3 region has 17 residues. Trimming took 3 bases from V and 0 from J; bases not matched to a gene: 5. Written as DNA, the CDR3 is TGCGCCAGCAGCCAGCGGGGGACAGGGGGCGTGAACACTGAAGCTTTCTTT. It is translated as CASSQRGTGGVNTEAFF.

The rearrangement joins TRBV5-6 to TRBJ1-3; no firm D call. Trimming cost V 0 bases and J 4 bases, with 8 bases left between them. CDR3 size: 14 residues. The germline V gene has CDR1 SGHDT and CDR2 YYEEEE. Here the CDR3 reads CASSLVVPGNTIYF. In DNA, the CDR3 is TGTGCCAGCAGCTTGGTAGTTCCCGGAAACACCATATATTTT.

This CDR3 is CASSADNTDTQYF. The CDR3 coding sequence is TGTGCCAGCAGTGCGGACAACACAGATACGCAGTATTTT. The chain carries TRBV2 and TRBJ2-3; D is perhaps TRBD1 (5 bases). The CDR3 is 13 amino acids. Trimming stripped 4 bases from V and 2 bases from J, with 7 bases between. Germline V gives CDR1 SNHLY, CDR2 FYNNEI.